One T cell receptor beta chain is described in this entry. Antigen: not known. These data belong to a study of OX40 agonist ivuxolimab in advanced cancers. Overall study findings and caveats: CD8+ T cells (on average) carried more expanded clones than CD4+ T cells. Normalized T-cell clonal expansion was also low in some nonresponders.

The protocol was immunoSEQ multiplex PCR, while the TCRdb copy is restricted to in-frame clones and leaves out a portion. The sample holds about 100,000 clones, around nine tenths seen once. This TCR was recovered from an adult with an advanced solid tumor such as melanoma, head and neck, liver or kidney cancer. The sequencing used CD4+ or CD8+ T cells sorted from blood, collected in a trial of the OX40 agonist ivuxolimab.

This CDR3 is CASRTERTGANVLTF. The CDR3 nucleotides read TGCGCCAGCAGGACAGAGCGCACTGGGGCCAACGTCCTGACTTTC. The rearrangement links TRBV10-2 to TRBJ2-6; D is possibly TRBD1 (5 bases). Trimming shortened V by 6 bases and J by 2 bases, and 11 bases separated the two germline ends. The germline V gene encodes CDR1 WSHSY and CDR2 SAAADI. The CDR3 runs to 15 residues.